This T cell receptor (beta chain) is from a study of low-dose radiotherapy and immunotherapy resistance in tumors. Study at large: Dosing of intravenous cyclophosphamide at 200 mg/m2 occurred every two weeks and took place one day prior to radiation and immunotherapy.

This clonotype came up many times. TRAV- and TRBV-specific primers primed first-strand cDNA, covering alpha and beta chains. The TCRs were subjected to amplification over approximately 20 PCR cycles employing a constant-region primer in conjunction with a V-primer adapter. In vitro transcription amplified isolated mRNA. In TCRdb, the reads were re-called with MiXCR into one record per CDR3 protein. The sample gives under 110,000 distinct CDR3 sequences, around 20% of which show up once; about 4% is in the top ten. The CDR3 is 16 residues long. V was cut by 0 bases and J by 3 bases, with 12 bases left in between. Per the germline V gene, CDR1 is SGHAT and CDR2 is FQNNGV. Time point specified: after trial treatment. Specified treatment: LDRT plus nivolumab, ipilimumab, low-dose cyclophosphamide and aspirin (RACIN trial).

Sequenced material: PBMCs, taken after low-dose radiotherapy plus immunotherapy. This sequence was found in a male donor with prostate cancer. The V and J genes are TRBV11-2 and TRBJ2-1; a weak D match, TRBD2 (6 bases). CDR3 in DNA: TGTGCCAGCAGCTTAGAGGCGCGGGGCCGCTACAATGAGCAGTTCTTC. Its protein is CASSLEARGRYNEQFF.